Included here is one T cell receptor beta chain sequence, with context. Assay: immunoSEQ multiplex PCR; the TCRdb copy retains only in-frame clones and omits some. The sample lists about 160,000 clones; approximately 80% were seen once. This entry is derived from a study of blood T cell repertoires in COVID-19. The receptor's source is a woman between 55 and 75 years old with acute or convalescent COVID-19. Sequences were obtained from peripheral blood.

The CDR3: CASKGGRFHEQYF. In nucleotides, the CDR3 is TGTGCCAGCAAGGGGGGGCGCTTCCACGAGCAGTACTTC. The chain carries TRBV28 and TRBJ2-7; weak D call: TRBD2 (7 bases). The germline CDR1 and CDR2 sequences are MDHEN and SYDVKM. The CDR3 is 13 residues long. Deletions cut 7 bases from V and 5 bases from J, with 15 bases between.